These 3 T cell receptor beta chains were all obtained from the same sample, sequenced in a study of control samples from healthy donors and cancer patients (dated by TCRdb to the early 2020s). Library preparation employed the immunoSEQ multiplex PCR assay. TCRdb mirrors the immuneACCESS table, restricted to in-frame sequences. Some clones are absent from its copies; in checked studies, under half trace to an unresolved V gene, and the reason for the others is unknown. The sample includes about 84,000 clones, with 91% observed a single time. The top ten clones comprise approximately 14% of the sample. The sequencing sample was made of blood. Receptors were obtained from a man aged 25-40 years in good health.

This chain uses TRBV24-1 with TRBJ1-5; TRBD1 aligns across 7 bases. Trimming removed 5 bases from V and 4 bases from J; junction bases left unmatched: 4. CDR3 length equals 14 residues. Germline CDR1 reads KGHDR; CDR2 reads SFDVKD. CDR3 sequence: CATSVGTVNQPQHF. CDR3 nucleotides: TGTGCCACCAGTGTGGGGACAGTAAATCAGCCCCAGCATTTT.

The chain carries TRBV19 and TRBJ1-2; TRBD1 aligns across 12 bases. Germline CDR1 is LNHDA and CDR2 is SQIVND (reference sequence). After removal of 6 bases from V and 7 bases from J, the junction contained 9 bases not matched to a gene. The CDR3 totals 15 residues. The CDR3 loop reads CASRIPGQGAVGYTF. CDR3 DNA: TGTGCCAGTAGGATCCCGGGACAGGGGGCGGTTGGCTACACCTTC. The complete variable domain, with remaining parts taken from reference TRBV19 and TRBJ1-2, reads DGGITQSPKYLFRKEGQNVTLSCEQNLNHDAMYWYRQDPGQGLRLIYYSQIVNDFQKGDIAEGYSVSREKKESFPLTVTSAQKNPTAFYLCASRIPGQGAVGYTFGSGTRLTVV.

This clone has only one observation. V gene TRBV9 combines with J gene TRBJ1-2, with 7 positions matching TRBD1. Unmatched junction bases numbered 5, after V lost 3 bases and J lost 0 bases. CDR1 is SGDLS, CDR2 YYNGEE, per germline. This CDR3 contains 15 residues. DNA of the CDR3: TGTGCCAGCAGCGGGACAGGAGACGCTAACTATGGCTACACCTTC. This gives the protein CASSGTGDANYGYTF.